These 8 T cell receptor beta chains came from one sample sequenced in a study of glioma-infiltrating T cells. Using RNA template, CDR3s of TCR alpha and beta were amplified with iRepertoire arm-PCR. TCRdb re-called the multiplex PCR reads with MiXCR, one entry per CDR3 protein. The table records about 140,000 distinct CDR3 sequences, more than 35% of them present only once. The source material was glioma tissue, nonneoplastic brain tissue, or PBMCs (not recorded which). These receptor sequences come from a human donor with low-grade glioma or glioblastoma, undergoing nonglioma brain surgery, or in good health (not recorded which).

This clonotype was counted between two and nine times. The chain combines TRBV7-2 with TRBJ2-3, with unresolved D. The CDR3 covers 14 residues. The germline gives CDR1 SGHTA, CDR2 FQGNSA. V lost 6 bases to trimming and J lost 0 bases, with 10 bases between them. CDR3 coding DNA: TGTGCCAGCAGATTCCCGACGAGCACAGATACGCAGTATTTT. This sequence encodes CASRFPTSTDTQYF.

In this sample, this clonotype turned up a few times. Sequence at one end of the junction differs from germline and may be a read error. The chain links TRBV20-1 to TRBJ2-3; 8 nucleotides align to TRBD2. Germline V CDR1 and CDR2: DFQATT, SNEGSKA (reference sequence). This CDR3 is 15 amino acids long. CDR3 nucleotide sequence: TGCAGTGCCAGAGAGCGGGGGCCTAGCACAGATACGCAGTATTTT. It codes for CSARERGPSTDTQYF.

A remark on this clonotype: The junction departs from germline at one end; a sequencing error may be responsible. The rearrangement uses TRBV20-1 and TRBJ2-5, with TRBD2 matching over 8 bases. Germline-derived CDR1 and CDR2 are DFQATT and SNEGSKA (reference sequence). CDR3 length: 15 amino acids. CDR3 loop: CSARVLAGLQEAQYF. CDR3 DNA: TGCAGTGCTAGAGTCCTAGCGGGCCTCCAAGAGGCCCAGTACTTC.

The chain is built from TRBV27 and TRBJ2-7, with D tentatively TRBD2 (5 bases). The CDR3 has 13 residues. Trimming cost V 7 bases and J 6 bases, with 16 bases left between them. Germline lookup yields CDR1 MNHEY and CDR2 SMNVEV (reference sequence). The CDR3 nucleotides read TGTGCCAGCAAAGCTAGCATAGGTAGCGAGCAGTACTTC. Protein product: CASKASIGSEQYF.

The gene calls are TRBV7-2 and TRBJ2-5; possibly TRBD2 for D (6 bases). Germline loops: CDR1 SGHTA, CDR2 FQGNSA. Trimming removed 0 bases from V and 1 base from J, with 12 bases in between. The CDR3 sequence is 16 residues long. The CDR3 reads CASSLARLVSQETQYF. In DNA form, the CDR3 reads TGTGCCAGCAGCTTAGCCAGACTAGTGAGCCAAGAGACCCAGTACTTC.

The chain couples TRBV7-9 to TRBJ1-1; possibly TRBD1 for D (6 bases). The CDR3 length is 14 residues. The V gene lost 2 bases and the J gene lost 6 bases, with 13 bases spanning the gap. Germline loops: CDR1 SEHNR, CDR2 FQNEAQ (reference sequence). This chain's CDR3 is CASSLQAGAAEAFF. CDR3 coding DNA: TGTGCCAGCAGCTTACAGGCAGGGGCAGCTGAAGCTTTCTTT.

This clonotype showed up just a few times. This chain connects TRBV12-3 or TRBV12-4 to TRBJ2-7; no reliable D call. Trimming removed 2 bases at V and 2 bases at J, with 7 bases between. CDR3 length equals 13 residues. The CDR3 DNA is TGTGCCAGCAGTTTATCAGGAACCTACGAGCAGTACTTC. Its translation: CASSLSGTYEQYF.

This clonotype is a singleton in its sample. Compared with germline, one end of the junction differs, possibly owing to a read error. This chain joins TRBV6-2 or TRBV6-3 and TRBJ1-2; D uncertain. The CDR3 is made up of 12 amino acids. Germline assignment: CDR1 MNHEY and CDR2 SVGEGT. The CDR3 DNA reads TGTGTCAGCAGTTATGACGGACATGGCTACACCTTC. Its protein is CVSSYDGHGYTF.